This is a list of T cell receptor beta chains from one sample in a study of shared clonotypes between healthy human individuals. Sequencing used immunoSEQ multiplex PCR; TCRdb keeps in-frame clones, though not all of them. The sample lists approximately 2.5 million clones; 80% to 95% were seen once. Sequencing input: naive CD4+ T cells from PBMCs. All receptors come from a man aged 18 to 35 in good health. Some clones in this sample may be carry-over from other donors' samples. Both conserved end residues are part of each CDR3. The D gene is left open where the match is weak. Clone size, where shown, is once, few, many, or a class for clones that have expanded.

>15|TRBJ1-3|NA|TRBV30|NA
CAWRVFRGVVLLPQF
TGTGCCTGGAGGGTTTTTCGCGGTGTGGTCCTTTTGCCTCAATTT
>20|TRBJ1-3|NA|TRBV4-1|NA
CASSQPPWIRKGVSGNTIYF
TGCGCCAGCAGCCAACCCCCGTGGATACGCAAGGGGGTCTCTGGAAACACCATATATTTT
>18|TRBJ1-1|TRBD1|TRBV28|NA
CASCKYRGQGAGNTEAFF
TGTGCCAGCTGCAAATACCGGGGACAGGGGGCCGGGAACACTGAAGCTTTCTTT
>13|TRBJ1-2|NA|TRBV5-4|NA
CASSLTGVGGYTF
TGTGCCAGCAGCCTTACCGGGGTAGGCGGCTACACCTTC
>13|TRBJ2-7|NA|TRBV9|once
CASSVGGWGEQYF
TGTGCCAGCAGCGTAGGGGGTTGGGGCGAGCAGTACTTC
>13|TRBJ1-5|NA|TRBV28|once
CASSSLSNQPQHF
TGTGCCAGCAGTTCTCTTAGCAATCAGCCCCAGCATTTT
>14|TRBJ2-3|NA|TRBV5-1|NA
CASSRQVSTDTQYF
TGCGCCAGCAGCAGACAGGTTAGCACAGATACGCAGTATTTT
>15|TRBJ1-4|NA|TRBV6-1|once
CASIPRRGANEKLFF
TGTGCCAGCATCCCCCGAAGGGGAGCTAATGAAAAACTGTTTTTT
>15|TRBJ2-4|TRBD1|TRBV28|NA
CASSKKTGLKNIQYF
TGTGCCAGCAGCAAGAAGACAGGGCTCAAAAACATTCAGTACTTC
>15|TRBJ1-1|NA|TRBV5-8|NA
CASSLHRGSNTEAFF
TGTGCCAGCAGCTTGCATCGGGGGTCGAACACTGAAGCTTTCTTT
>13|TRBJ2-5|NA|TRBV11-3|few
CASSLGGGETQYF
TGTGCCAGCAGCTTAGGAGGGGGAGAGACCCAGTACTTC
>16|TRBJ2-3|NA|TRBV9|NA
CASSLGRSAITDTQYF
TGTGCCAGCAGTCTTGGGAGGTCCGCTATCACAGATACGCAGTATTTT
>14|TRBJ2-7|NA|TRBV18|NA
CASSPPTGRYEQYF
TGTGCCAGCTCACCACCGACAGGGAGGTACGAGCAGTACTTC
>15|TRBJ1-2|NA|TRBV29-1|NA
CSVEGLGTDHYGYTF
TGCAGCGTTGAGGGCTTGGGGACGGACCACTATGGCTACACCTTC
>16|TRBJ2-1|TRBD2|TRBV6-5|NA
CASSYSPGGAQNEQFF
TGTGCCAGCAGTTACTCCCCGGGGGGGGCGCAAAATGAGCAGTTCTTC
>16|TRBJ1-1|TRBD1|TRBV19|NA
CASNHMVGTENTEAFF
TGTGCCAGTAACCACATGGTAGGGACAGAGAACACTGAAGCTTTCTTT
>14|TRBJ1-2|NA|TRBV5-5|NA
CASSLAWGINGYTF
TGTGCCAGCAGCTTGGCGTGGGGGATAAACGGCTACACCTTC
>16|TRBJ2-1|NA|TRBV11-2|NA
CASSWWGARSYNEQFF
TGTGCCAGCAGCTGGTGGGGGGCCAGGTCCTACAATGAGCAGTTCTTC
>12|TRBJ1-2|NA|TRBV30|NA
CAWRRHNYGYTF
TGTGCCTGGAGAAGACATAACTATGGCTACACCTTC
>15|TRBJ2-2|TRBD2|TRBV7-9|NA
CASSLSGRTAGELFF
TGTGCCAGCAGCCTTAGCGGGAGAACGGCCGGGGAGCTGTTTTTT
>15|TRBJ1-2|NA|TRBV19|NA
CASTPVGQPKEKYTF
TGTGCCAGTACCCCCGTCGGGCAGCCGAAAGAAAAGTACACCTTC
>15|TRBJ2-1|NA|TRBV28|NA
CASSLAPNTGTEQFF
TGTGCCAGCAGTTTAGCGCCAAATACAGGGACGGAGCAGTTCTTC
>14|TRBJ2-5|NA|TRBV29-1|once
CSVERGPNQETQYF
TGCAGCGTCGAGAGGGGACCTAACCAAGAGACCCAGTACTTC
>14|TRBJ1-1|NA|TRBV30|once
CAWLGPSMNTEAFF
TGTGCCTGGCTGGGCCCATCGATGAACACTGAAGCTTTCTTT
>13|TRBJ2-7|NA|TRBV6-1|once
CASRDRSTYEQYF
TGTGCCAGCAGAGACAGGTCCACCTACGAGCAGTACTTC
>14|TRBJ1-4|NA|TRBV2|NA
CASSGGGGFEKLFF
TGTGCCAGCAGTGGTGGAGGAGGGTTCGAAAAACTGTTTTTT
>16|TRBJ2-5|TRBD2|TRBV5-1|NA
CASSLGASGSYETQYF
TGCGCCAGCAGCTTGGGGGCTAGCGGGAGTTACGAGACCCAGTACTTC
>12|TRBJ2-7|NA|TRBV28|NA
CASTLAGEAQYF
TGTGCCAGCACCCTGGCCGGGGAGGCTCAGTACTTC
>14|TRBJ2-7|TRBD2|TRBV5-4|NA
CASSLRGGAYEQYF
TGTGCCAGCAGCTTGCGTGGGGGGGCCTACGAGCAGTACTTC
>13|TRBJ2-2|NA|TRBV27|NA
CASSLGGTGELFF
TGTGCCAGCAGTTTAGGGGGGACCGGGGAGCTGTTTTTT